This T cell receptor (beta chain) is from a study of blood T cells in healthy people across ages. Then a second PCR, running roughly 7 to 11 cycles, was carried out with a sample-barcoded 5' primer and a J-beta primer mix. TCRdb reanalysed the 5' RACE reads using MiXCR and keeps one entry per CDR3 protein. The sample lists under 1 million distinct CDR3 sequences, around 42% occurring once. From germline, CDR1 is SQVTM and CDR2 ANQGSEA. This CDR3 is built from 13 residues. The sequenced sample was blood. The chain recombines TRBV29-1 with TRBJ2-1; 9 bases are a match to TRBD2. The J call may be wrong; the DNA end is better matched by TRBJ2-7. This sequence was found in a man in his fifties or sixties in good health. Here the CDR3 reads CSVEGASGDEQYF. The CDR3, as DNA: TGCAGCGTTGAAGGAGCTAGCGGGGACGAGCAGTACTTC.